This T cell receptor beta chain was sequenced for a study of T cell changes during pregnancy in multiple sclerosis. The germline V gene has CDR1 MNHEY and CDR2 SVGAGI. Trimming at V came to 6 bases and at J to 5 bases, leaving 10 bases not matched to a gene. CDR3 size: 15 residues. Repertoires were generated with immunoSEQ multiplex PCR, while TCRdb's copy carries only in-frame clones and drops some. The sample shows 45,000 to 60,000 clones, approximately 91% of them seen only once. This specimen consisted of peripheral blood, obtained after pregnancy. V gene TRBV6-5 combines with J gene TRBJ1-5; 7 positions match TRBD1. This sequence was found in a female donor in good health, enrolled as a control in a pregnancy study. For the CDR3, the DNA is TGTGCCAGCAGCCTCGACAGGGCCGGGCATCAGCCCCAGCATTTT. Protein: CASSLDRAGHQPQHF.